A selection of T cell receptor beta chains follows, all from one sample in a study of cytomegalovirus exposure and HLA in healthy donors. Method: immunoSEQ multiplex PCR; TCRdb's copy keeps in-frame clones and lacks some. The repertoire holds roughly 130,000 clones, with more than 55% as singletons. The sequenced sample consisted of PBMCs. The receptors originated from a man aged 18 to 30 in good health and CMV-seronegative. The CDR3 runs from the conserved cysteine through the conserved F or W. The D gene is left open where the match is weak. A clone size is listed for some rows: how often the clone was seen (once, few, many), or a class if it is expanded.

v_gene	j_gene	abundance	d_gene	CDR3nt	CDR3aa
TRBV30	TRBJ1-1	few	NA	TGTGCCTGGAGTGTACGTCTTACGGGGACTGAAGCTTTCTTT	CAWSVRLTGTEAFF
TRBV5-1	TRBJ1-1	NA	NA	TGCGCCAGCAGAACCGACTTGAACACTGAAGCTTTCTTT	CASRTDLNTEAFF
TRBV9	TRBJ1-1	few	NA	TGTGCCAGCAGCGTAGACCCGGGTATGAACACTGAAGCTTTCTTT	CASSVDPGMNTEAFF
TRBV29-1	TRBJ2-1	NA	TRBD1	TGCAGCGTTGTGGGACAGGGAACTTACAATGAGCAGTTCTTC	CSVVGQGTYNEQFF
TRBV5-6	TRBJ1-1	NA	NA	TGTGCCAGCAGCTTTCAGGGATTTAACACTGAAGCTTTCTTT	CASSFQGFNTEAFF
TRBV9	TRBJ2-6	NA	NA	TGTGCCAGCAGCGTAGATATCGTCTCTGGGGCCAACGTCCTGACTTTC	CASSVDIVSGANVLTF
TRBV6-5	TRBJ2-1	NA	NA	TGTGCCAGCAGGTCAGGGATGGAGAATGAGCAGTTCTTC	CASRSGMENEQFF
TRBV6-5	TRBJ1-2	NA	NA	TGTGCCAGCAGTCGTAGCGTAGGGTACTATGGCTACACCTTC	CASSRSVGYYGYTF
TRBV10-1	TRBJ1-1	NA	TRBD1	TGCGCCAGCAGTCCAAGGGGACAGGTTGAAGCTTTCTTT	CASSPRGQVEAFF
TRBV25-1	TRBJ1-5	NA	NA	TGTGCCAGCAGTGACCGACAGAATCAGCCCCAGCATTTT	CASSDRQNQPQHF
TRBV29-1	TRBJ1-1	NA	NA	TGCAGCGTTGTCCGTGGGGTAACGGGAAGTGAAGCTTTCTTT	CSVVRGVTGSEAFF
TRBV6-4	TRBJ2-1	NA	NA	TGTGCCAGCAGTGACTATGGAGGACTACCCAACAATGAGCAGTTCTTC	CASSDYGGLPNNEQFF
TRBV28	TRBJ2-7	NA	NA	TGTGCCAGCAGCCCCCCGAGGGGGACCGAGCAGTACTTC	CASSPPRGTEQYF
TRBV18	TRBJ1-5	NA	TRBD1	TGTGCCAGCTCAGGGGGACAGGGGGGTATTCAGCCCCAGCATTTT	CASSGGQGGIQPQHF
TRBV6-5	TRBJ1-5	NA	NA	TGTGCCAGCAGGGACATTCCGGCGGGCAATCAGCCCCAGCATTTT	CASRDIPAGNQPQHF
TRBV28	TRBJ1-2	NA	NA	TGTGCCAGCAGTTCGACAGACTACTATGGCTACACCTTC	CASSSTDYYGYTF
TRBV13	TRBJ1-3	few	NA	TGTGCCAGCAGGACCTCCGGGGGGCCTGGAAACACCATATATTTT	CASRTSGGPGNTIYF